A single sample is the source of the 23 T cell receptor beta chains below, sequenced in a study of CD8+ T cells in alopecia areata. cDNA reverse transcribed from extracted RNA served as the sequencing template. The protocol was immunoSEQ multiplex PCR, while the TCRdb copy is restricted to in-frame clones and leaves out a portion. The table includes roughly 230,000 clones, 40% to 45% detected once. Treatment specified: oral pan-JAK inhibitor, 5-10 mg twice daily. The material was CD4+ T cells sorted from blood, obtained at roughly week 36, from a patient treated with tofacitinib. The source is a human donor with alopecia areata.

In this sample, this clone turned up a few times. The genes are TRBV7-2 and TRBJ1-2; a weak D match, TRBD1 (6 bases). Trimming stripped 5 bases from V and 8 bases from J, with 12 bases between. CDR1 and CDR2 from the germline V gene are SGHTA and FQGNSA. This CDR3 contains 12 residues. The CDR3 protein is CASSQGLGGYTF. The DNA for the CDR3 is TGTGCCAGCAGCCAGGGGCTCGGAGGCTACACCTTC.

This clone was found a few times. The V gene is TRBV11-2, the J gene TRBJ2-7; tentative D call: TRBD2 (6 bases). CDR3 size: 14 residues. V lost 2 bases, J lost 6 bases, and 14 bases lay in between. Germline CDR1 and CDR2: SGHAT and FQNNGV. The CDR3 DNA follows: TGTGCCAGCAGCTTAAGGACGGTGGGAGGCGAGCAGTACTTC. It yields the protein CASSLRTVGGEQYF.

V gene TRBV5-4 combines with J gene TRBJ2-7; D may be TRBD2 (6 bases). CDR3 length equals 16 residues. Germline CDR1 and CDR2: SGHNT and YYREEE (reference sequence). The V end lost 4 bases, the J end lost 0 bases, and 17 bases lay between the germline ends. DNA for the CDR3: TGTGCCAGCAGCCGGCGGCTGGGCGGGATCTCCTACGAGCAGTACTTC. Translating it yields CASSRRLGGISYEQYF.

This clone was seen a handful of times. The V call is TRBV28, the J call TRBJ1-2, with D unresolved. This CDR3 has 15 residues. Germline CDR1 is MDHEN and CDR2 is SYDVKM. Trimming removed 1 base from V and 5 bases from J, with 14 bases in between. In DNA, the CDR3 is TGTGCCAGCAGTTTATCCCCCAGAACATCTTATGGCTACACCTTC. This translates into CASSLSPRTSYGYTF.

This clone has more than one count but fewer than ten. This chain connects TRBV29-1 to TRBJ2-5; TRBD2 agrees at 9 bases. The CDR3 is 15 amino acids. Germline CDR1 is SQVTM and CDR2 is ANQGSEA. The V segment lost 7 bases and the J segment 1 base; nucleotides outside the gene matches: 10. This CDR3 is CSAHLAGAPQETQYF. DNA for the CDR3: TGCAGCGCGCATTTAGCGGGAGCCCCCCAAGAGACCCAGTACTTC.

The gene calls are TRBV7-9 and TRBJ2-5; TRBD1 matches at 7 bases. The CDR3 has 14 residues. Germline lookup yields CDR1 SEHNR and CDR2 FQNEAQ (reference sequence). V shed 2 bases, J shed 5 bases, and the junction held 5 bases outside the gene matches. CDR3 sequence: CASSLKGAGETQYF. The CDR3 DNA is TGTGCCAGCAGCTTAAAGGGGGCCGGGGAGACCCAGTACTTC.

This clone was seen a few times. CDR3 amino acids: CAIRTTGPQETQYF. CDR3 sequence (DNA): TGTGCCATCAGGACGACAGGACCCCAAGAGACCCAGTACTTC. The V and J genes are TRBV10-3 and TRBJ2-5; possibly TRBD1 for D (6 bases). Trimming shortened V by 6 bases and J by 1 base, and 12 bases separated the two germline ends. The germline gives CDR1 ENHRY, CDR2 SYGVKD. CDR3 length equals 14 residues.

CDR3 sequence: CASSQLSPKRTSGSPGANVLTF. The CDR3 DNA sequence: TGCGCCAGCAGCCAACTTTCCCCAAAGCGGACTAGCGGGAGTCCTGGGGCCAACGTCCTGACTTTC. The chain couples TRBV4-1 to TRBJ2-6; 13 bases map to TRBD2. The germline V gene encodes CDR1 MGHRA and CDR2 YSYEKL. J lost 2 bases, V lost 2 bases, and 15 bases had no gene match. The CDR3 runs 22 residues.

As to this clone: The junction and the germline gene differ at one end; a read error may be behind it. The V call is TRBV4-2, the J call TRBJ2-7; TRBD2 aligns across 11 bases. Looked up from germline, CDR1 is LGHNA and CDR2 is YNFKEQ. The CDR3 spans 14 residues. The CDR3 region is CASSQDPTSGALDF. The CDR3 DNA is TGTGCCAGCAGCCAAGATCCGACTAGCGGGGCCTTGGACTTC.

This clone was seen a few times. This chain links TRBV4-1 with TRBJ2-3; D might be TRBD1 (5 bases). Trimming pared 1 base from V and 4 bases from J, leaving 27 bases between. The CDR3 loop spans 20 amino acids. CDR1 and CDR2 (germline): MGHRA, YSYEKL. This CDR3 reads CASSQGHTVSGSSFADTQYF. The CDR3 DNA sequence: TGCGCCAGCAGCCAAGGGCATACCGTTTCAGGGTCCTCTTTCGCAGATACGCAGTATTTT.

V and J are TRBV4-1 and TRBJ2-1; 7 bases agree with TRBD1. Trimming took 2 bases from V and 1 from J; bases not matched to a gene: 11. Germline assignment: CDR1 MGHRA and CDR2 YSYEKL. CDR3 length equals 18 residues. The CDR3 sequence is CASSQLPTGTDSYNEQFF. The CDR3 DNA sequence: TGCGCCAGCAGCCAACTTCCCACCGGGACAGATTCCTACAATGAGCAGTTCTTC.

The genes are TRBV2 and TRBJ2-1, with D possibly matching TRBD2 (5 bases). The germline gives CDR1 SNHLY, CDR2 FYNNEI. The CDR3 spans 15 residues. V was clipped by 6 bases and J by 1 base, with 13 bases between them. The CDR3 is CASSFLRGSYNEQFF. The CDR3 nucleotides are TGTGCCAGCAGCTTTTTACGGGGATCCTACAATGAGCAGTTCTTC.

V gene TRBV15 combines with J gene TRBJ2-5, with D unclear. Trimming left V 1 base short and J 3 bases short, with 3 bases between. This CDR3 is built from 12 residues. Germline lookup yields CDR1 LNHNV and CDR2 YYDKDF (reference sequence). The CDR3 region has the DNA TGTGCCACCAGCAGAGGAGAAGAGACCCAGTACTTC. Its protein is CATSRGEETQYF. Full variable domain (missing parts from reference TRBV15 and TRBJ2-5): DAMVIQNPRYQVTQFGKPVTLSCSQTLNHNVMYWYQQKSSQAPKLLFHYYDKDFNNEADTPDNFQSRRPNTSFCFLDIRSPGLGDTAMYLCATSRGEETQYFGPGTRLLVL.

Only a few counts were recorded for this clone. The rearrangement links TRBV11-2 to TRBJ2-6; 9 bases are shared with TRBD2. Germline V gene data show CDR1 as SGHAT and CDR2 as FQNNGV. The V segment lost 5 bases and the J segment 4 bases; nucleotides outside the gene matches: 9. The CDR3 totals 17 residues. This CDR3 is CASSPLAGGRGANVLTF. CDR3 nucleotide sequence: TGTGCCAGCAGCCCTTTGGCGGGAGGGCGCGGGGCCAACGTCCTGACTTTC. Combining the CDR3 with reference TRBV11-2 and TRBJ2-6 gives the whole variable domain EAGVAQSPRYKIIEKRQSVAFWCNPISGHATLYWYQQILGQGPKLLIQFQNNGVVDDSQLPKDRFSAERLKGVDSTLKIQPAKLEDSAVYLCASSPLAGGRGANVLTFGAGSRLTVL.

The V and J genes are TRBV4-1 and TRBJ1-5; TRBD1 matches 7 bases. The CDR3 sequence is 17 residues long. Germline loops: CDR1 MGHRA, CDR2 YSYEKL. The junction had 9 bases not matched to a gene; V was cut back by 1 base and J by 3 bases. The CDR3 loop reads CASSQVRGGQDNQPQHF. CDR3 sequence (DNA): TGCGCCAGCAGCCAAGTCCGAGGGGGCCAAGACAATCAGCCCCAGCATTTT.

This clone was observed a handful of times. The chain is built from TRBV30 and TRBJ1-1, with 7 bases identical to TRBD1. The ends lost 3 bases at V and 2 bases at J; junction bases unmatched: 6. CDR1 is GTSNPN and CDR2 is SVGIG in the germline V gene (reference sequence). CDR3 size: 14 residues. CDR3 protein: CAWRITGVNTEAFF. CDR3 coding DNA: TGTGCCTGGAGGATAACAGGGGTTAACACTGAAGCTTTCTTT.

Only one count was recorded for this clone. The chain combines TRBV28 with TRBJ2-7; 10 bases fit TRBD1. The trim removed 7 bases at V and 6 bases at J, leaving 12 bases unmatched. Germline CDR1 reads MDHEN; CDR2 reads SYDVKM. The CDR3 totals 15 residues. The DNA for the CDR3 is TGTGCCAGCACTATGCCGGGACAGGGGCCCCGCGAGCAGTACTTC. Translating it yields CASTMPGQGPREQYF.

V is TRBV28 and J is TRBJ2-5, with D possibly matching TRBD2 (6 bases). This CDR3 comprises 13 residues. Germline V gives CDR1 MDHEN, CDR2 SYDVKM. V lost 2 bases and J 6 bases, leaving 10 bases between the germline ends. The chain's CDR3 is CASSLTGRKTQYF. The CDR3 nucleotides read TGTGCCAGCAGTTTAACCGGGAGAAAGACCCAGTACTTC.

This chain links TRBV7-9 with TRBJ2-3, with D unresolved. Germline V gives CDR1 SEHNR, CDR2 FQNEAQ (reference sequence). The CDR3 contains 15 residues. V was pared by 5 bases and J by 1 base, with 13 bases between. The CDR3 sequence: CASSDSQRGTDTQYF. CDR3 DNA sequence: TGTGCCAGCAGCGATTCCCAGCGAGGCACAGATACGCAGTATTTT.

The chain combines TRBV7-2 with TRBJ2-7, with no clear D. Deletions cut 1 base from V and 5 bases from J, with 3 bases between. CDR3 length: 11 amino acids. Germline-derived CDR1 and CDR2 are SGHTA and FQGNSA. CDR3 region: CASSLEDEQYF. Written as DNA, the CDR3 is TGTGCCAGCAGCTTAGAGGACGAGCAGTACTTC.

There are a few counts of this clone. This chain links TRBV15 with TRBJ2-5; 9 nucleotides match TRBD2. CDR1 is LNHNV, CDR2 YYDKDF, per germline (reference sequence). This CDR3 has 17 amino acids. V dropped 0 bases and J dropped 6; count of bases not matched to a gene: 11. The CDR3 DNA reads TGTGCCACCAGCAGAGATCCCCATGGGCGGGAGGGCAAGACCCAGTACTTC. It is translated as CATSRDPHGREGKTQYF.

The gene calls are TRBV5-4 and TRBJ2-2, with no clear D. V was clipped by 1 base and J by 0 bases, with 7 bases between them. The CDR3 contains 15 residues. The germline CDR1 and CDR2 sequences are SGHNT and YYREEE (reference sequence). For the CDR3, the DNA is TGTGCCAGCAGCTTGCGTGCTGCGAACACCGGGGAGCTGTTTTTT. The encoded protein is CASSLRAANTGELFF.

This clone was picked up a small number of times. V usage is TRBV5-6 and J usage is TRBJ1-4, with 7 nucleotides matching TRBD1. V lost 4 bases to trimming and J lost 7 bases; unmatched junction nucleotides: 7. The CDR3 runs to 14 residues. Germline V gene lookup returns CDR1 SGHDT and CDR2 YYEEEE. CDR3 in DNA: TGTGCCAGCAGCGAAAAGGGGGCGGGTGAAAAACTGTTTTTT. This translates into CASSEKGAGEKLFF.